The 17 T cell receptor beta chains below all came from one sample that was sequenced in a study of blood T cell repertoires in COVID-19. Clones were sequenced by immunoSEQ multiplex PCR, and TCRdb holds only the in-frame ones, with some missing. The sample records some 150,000 clones, 80% being singletons. The material sequenced was peripheral blood. These receptor sequences come from a man aged 60 to 69 with active or convalescent COVID-19.

This clone occurred a few times. The genes are TRBV29-1 and TRBJ1-2; TRBD1 matches at 10 bases. With 5 bases clipped from V and 0 bases from J, the junction kept 3 bases outside the gene matches. Germline V CDR1 and CDR2: SQVTM, ANQGSEA. The CDR3 covers 14 residues. The CDR3 here is CSVPGTGANYGYTF. The CDR3 DNA reads as TGCAGCGTTCCTGGGACAGGGGCTAACTATGGCTACACCTTC.

This clone is termed medium-sized (0.01 to 0.1%). The rearrangement uses TRBV4-1 and TRBJ1-6; 11 nucleotides agree with TRBD1. Per germline, CDR1 MGHRA and CDR2 YSYEKL. The V gene end was trimmed by 5 bases and the J gene end by 10 bases; junction bases not matched to a gene: 13. The CDR3 covers 17 residues. CDR3 nucleotides: TGCGCCAGCAGCGTGCAACCCGGGACAGGGGGGAGATCACCCCTCCACTTT. Translation gives CASSVQPGTGGRSPLHF.

The rearrangement uses TRBV28 and TRBJ2-5, with TRBD1 as a possible D gene (6 bases). V was cut by 10 bases and J by 2 bases, with 14 bases left in between. Per germline, CDR1 MDHEN and CDR2 SYDVKM. The CDR3 is 13 amino acids. In DNA form, the CDR3 reads TGTGCCACAACGACAGGTTTACAAGAGACCCAGTACTTC. It is translated as CATTTGLQETQYF. The complete variable domain, with remaining parts taken from reference TRBV28 and TRBJ2-5, reads DVKVTQSSRYLVKRTGEKVFLECVQDMDHENMFWYRQDPGLGLRLIYFSYDVKMKEKGDIPEGYSVSREKKERFSLILESASTNQTSMYLCATTTGLQETQYFGPGTRLLVL.

The chain joins TRBV4-1 to TRBJ1-4; 8 bases are a match to TRBD1. Unmatched junction bases numbered 5, after V lost 0 bases and J lost 5 bases. In germline, CDR1 is MGHRA, CDR2 YSYEKL. This CDR3 region has 16 residues. The CDR3 nucleotides are TGCGCCAGCAGCCAAGAAGGGCGGACAGGGAATGAAAAACTGTTTTTT. Its protein is CASSQEGRTGNEKLFF.

As for this clone: The junction differs from germline at one of its ends, possibly a read error. V gene TRBV7-9 combines with J gene TRBJ2-1, with 11 bases identical to TRBD2. The CDR3 runs 14 residues. The germline V gene has CDR1 SEHNR and CDR2 FQNEAQ (reference sequence). The DNA for the CDR3 is TGTGCCAGCAGCGTAGCGGGAGGGTACAATGAGCAGTTCTTC. It translates to CASSVAGGYNEQFF.

Comment on this clone: The sample contains more than one DNA sequence encoding this CDR3. This chain links TRBV18 with TRBJ2-7; D uncertain. The CDR3 loop spans 13 amino acids. CDR1 KGHSH and CDR2 LQKENI come from the germline V gene. V lost 3 bases to trimming and J lost 2 bases, with 8 bases between them. The DNA for the CDR3 is TGTGCCAGCTCACCGGGCCAAACCTACGAGCAGTACTTC. It is translated as CASSPGQTYEQYF.

The CDR3 coding sequence is TGTGCCAGCATCACTGCCTCCTCCGATGAGCAGTTCTTC. Protein sequence: CASITASSDEQFF. This chain links TRBV7-9 with TRBJ2-1; D ambiguous. The CDR3 contains 13 residues. The V gene's germline CDR1 is SEHNR and CDR2 FQNEAQ (reference sequence). The V end lost 7 bases, the J end lost 8 bases, and 15 bases lay between the germline ends.

The CDR3 bases are TGTGCGGCCTCTAGCAGGGGAGACACCGGGGAGCTGTTTTTT. Amino acid sequence: CAASSRGDTGELFF. The V call is TRBV19, the J call TRBJ2-2; maybe TRBD1 (6 bases). In germline, CDR1 is LNHDA, CDR2 SQIVND (reference sequence). The CDR3 covers 14 residues.

This rearrangement joins TRBV28 to TRBJ2-5; 9 nucleotides line up with TRBD1. Germline assignment: CDR1 MDHEN and CDR2 SYDVKM. Trimming removed 8 bases from V and 5 bases from J; junction bases left unmatched: 12. This CDR3 has 15 residues. CDR3 in DNA: TGTGCCAGCGTCAGGGACAGGGCCTTCGCGGAGACCCAGTACTTC. This codes for CASVRDRAFAETQYF. Full variable domain (outside the CDR3, taken from reference TRBV28 and TRBJ2-5): DVKVTQSSRYLVKRTGEKVFLECVQDMDHENMFWYRQDPGLGLRLIYFSYDVKMKEKGDIPEGYSVSREKKERFSLILESASTNQTSMYLCASVRDRAFAETQYFGPGTRLLVL.

The chain combines TRBV2 with TRBJ1-4; 10 bases line up with TRBD1. CDR1 is SNHLY, CDR2 FYNNEI, per germline. This CDR3 is 15 amino acids long. Losses at the gene ends were 5 bases for V and 4 bases for J; bases not matched to a gene: 4. The CDR3 nucleotides read TGTGCCAGCAGTAAGGACAGGGGGGGTAATGAAAAACTGTTTTTT. It specifies CASSKDRGGNEKLFF.

The DNA of the CDR3 is TGTGCCAGCAGGACCGGACAGCGCTATGGCTACACCTTC. Amino acids: CASRTGQRYGYTF. This rearrangement joins TRBV6-5 to TRBJ1-2, with D perhaps matching TRBD1 (6 bases). CDR3 length: 13 residues. CDR1 and CDR2 from the germline V gene are MNHEY and SVGAGI. V was pared by 6 bases and J by 4 bases, with 12 bases between.

The V gene is TRBV11-1, the J gene TRBJ2-1; D gene unclear. The CDR3 loop spans 15 amino acids. V was trimmed by 0 bases and J by 4 bases, leaving 10 bases between them. Germline V gene data show CDR1 as SGHAT and CDR2 as FQDESV (reference sequence). The CDR3 nucleotides read TGTGCCAGCAGCTTAGCAGTGGGCATTTACAATGAGCAGTTCTTC. It encodes CASSLAVGIYNEQFF.

The count of this clone is one. The chain carries TRBV19 and TRBJ2-7; 10 bases fit TRBD1. The V segment lost 5 bases and the J segment 2 bases; nucleotides outside the gene matches: 3. Looked up from germline, CDR1 is LNHDA and CDR2 is SQIVND (reference sequence). The CDR3 loop spans 14 amino acids. DNA for the CDR3: TGTGCCAGTAGTCCCGACAGGGGGCCCTACGAGCAGTACTTC. This codes for CASSPDRGPYEQYF.

The table lists this clone with a count of one. This chain connects TRBV19 to TRBJ1-6; perhaps TRBD1 as D (6 bases). Germline V CDR1 and CDR2: LNHDA, SQIVND (reference sequence). The V gene lost 6 bases and the J gene lost 5 bases, with 17 bases spanning the gap. This CDR3 has 16 residues. DNA for the CDR3: TGTGCCAGTAGGGAGTATGGACAGAAAAATAATTCACCCCTCCACTTT. Residues: CASREYGQKNNSPLHF.

The chain links TRBV6-6 to TRBJ2-2, with TRBD2 matching 11 bases. The CDR3 consists of 18 residues. The ends lost 5 bases at V and 1 base at J; junction bases unmatched: 9. CDR1 and CDR2 (germline): MNHNY, SVGAGI (reference sequence). CDR3 nucleotides: TGTGCCAGCAGTCCGCGGACTAGCGGGCATAAGAACACCGGGGAGCTGTTTTTT. Amino acids: CASSPRTSGHKNTGELFF.

The J gene is TRBJ2-5, the V gene TRBV6-5; TRBD2 aligns across 7 bases. The CDR3 has 14 residues. Germline assignment: CDR1 MNHEY and CDR2 SVGAGI. J was trimmed by 2 bases and V by 0 bases; bases with no gene match: 0. CDR3 sequence reads: CASSYSGGQETQYF. Here the CDR3 DNA reads TGTGCCAGCAGTTACTCCGGGGGGCAAGAGACCCAGTACTTC.

This sequence joins TRBV24-1 and TRBJ1-2, with a tentative D call TRBD1 (5 bases). Germline V gene sequence: CDR1 KGHDR, CDR2 SFDVKD. V lost 2 bases, J lost 8 bases, and 17 bases lay in between. The CDR3 runs 15 residues. The CDR3 here is CATSDSRGWQGGYTF. The CDR3 DNA is TGTGCCACCAGTGATTCTCGGGGGTGGCAAGGAGGCTACACCTTC.